The rows below give T cell receptor beta chains drawn from one sample of a study of cytomegalovirus exposure and HLA in healthy donors. The data were produced by immunoSEQ multiplex PCR, yet TCRdb's version contains in-frame clones alone and is incomplete. The sample yields over 150,000 clones, roughly 80% seen once. Sample: PBMCs. The receptors stem from a male donor in good health and CMV-seronegative. Both conserved end residues are part of each CDR3. The D gene is left open where the match is weak. Not all rows give a size; the values are once, few, many and, for expanded clones, a class.

CDR3 DNA | CDR3 protein | V gene | clone size | J gene | D gene
TGTGCCAGCTCACCAAGTGGGACAGTAAACTATGGCTACACCTTC | CASSPSGTVNYGYTF | TRBV18 | - | TRBJ1-2 | TRBD1
TGTGCCAGCAGCGAATACGGGGACAGACGCAATCAGCCCCAGCATTTT | CASSEYGDRRNQPQHF | TRBV5-5 | - | TRBJ1-5 | TRBD1
TGCAGTGCGGGGGACTGGGAGCAGTACTTC | CSAGDWEQYF | TRBV20-1 | - | TRBJ2-7 | -
TGTGCCAAGTCCATAATGGGACAGCGGGCCTTC | CAKSIMGQRAF | TRBV2 | - | TRBJ1-2 | TRBD1
TGCGCCAGCAGCCAAGATAGATTTCGCGGCTATGGCTACACCTTC | CASSQDRFRGYGYTF | TRBV4-1 | - | TRBJ1-2 | -
TGTGCCAGCTCCCGACAGCGGGGGGCCCCAGATACGCAGTATTTT | CASSRQRGAPDTQYF | TRBV18 | few | TRBJ2-3 | TRBD2
TGCGCCAGCAGTGAGTCGATAGGACTAGCGGGGGGCGGGTACCAAGAGACCCAGTACTTC | CASSESIGLAGGGYQETQYF | TRBV10-2 | - | TRBJ2-5 | TRBD2
TGTGCCAGCAGCCGGCGGGGGGACAACACCGGGGAGCTGTTTTTT | CASSRRGDNTGELFF | TRBV9 | - | TRBJ2-2 | TRBD2
TGCGCCAGCAGTTCCGGGACACCAACCGGGGAGCTGTTTTTT | CASSSGTPTGELFF | TRBV5-1 | - | TRBJ2-2 | -
TGTGCCAGCAGCCAGACAGTCAATGGCTACACCTTC | CASSQTVNGYTF | TRBV6-6 | - | TRBJ1-2 | -
TGTGCCAGCAGGAGAGATAATTCACCCCTCCACTTT | CASRRDNSPLHF | TRBV7-9 | - | TRBJ1-6 | -
TGTGCCAGCAGCTTGGCCGCAGGATACTATGGCTACACCTTC | CASSLAAGYYGYTF | TRBV5-6 | few | TRBJ1-2 | -
TGTGCCAGCAGCTTAGGCAGGGATGAAGCTTTCTTT | CASSLGRDEAFF | TRBV5-6 | - | TRBJ1-1 | -
TGTGCCAGCAGCTTAGTTGCGGGCACAGATACGCAGTATTTT | CASSLVAGTDTQYF | TRBV7-9 | - | TRBJ2-3 | -
TGCAGCGTTGACCGGGGACAGGGGCATGGCTACACCTTC | CSVDRGQGHGYTF | TRBV29-1 | - | TRBJ1-2 | TRBD1
TGTGCCAGCAGCCCAGGTCTGAACACTGAAGCTTTCTTT | CASSPGLNTEAFF | TRBV9 | - | TRBJ1-1 | -
TGTGCCAGCAGCTTACCCAGTGTCGGCTACACCTTC | CASSLPSVGYTF | TRBV11-2 | - | TRBJ1-2 | -
TGTGCCAGCAGCTTAAACCCCACCCAGGCCGGGGAGCTGTTTTTT | CASSLNPTQAGELFF | TRBV7-8 | - | TRBJ2-2 | -
TGTGCCAGCAGCCTTGGGGGGGGGTTTCGGCCCCAGCATTTT | CASSLGGGFRPQHF | TRBV7-9 | - | TRBJ1-5 | -
TGTGCCTGGAGTCGACAGGGGGCCGAGCCCCAGCATTTT | CAWSRQGAEPQHF | TRBV30 | - | TRBJ1-5 | TRBD1
TGTGCCAGCTCACCCGGACAGGGGGCCTCTGAAGCTTTCTTT | CASSPGQGASEAFF | TRBV18 | - | TRBJ1-1 | TRBD1
TGCGCCAGCAGCGAGACCGGGACAGGGACTGAAGCTTTCTTT | CASSETGTGTEAFF | TRBV5-1 | - | TRBJ1-1 | TRBD1
TGTGCCAGCAGCTTTGGCGGTCAACGGACCCAGTACTTC | CASSFGGQRTQYF | TRBV5-5 | - | TRBJ2-5 | -
TGTGCCAGCAGCCTCCCGTCGGGGGGTTTATCCTACGAGCAGTACTTC | CASSLPSGGLSYEQYF | TRBV7-2 | - | TRBJ2-7 | TRBD2
TGTGCCAGCAGAAGGACAGGGTTAACTGAAGCTTTCTTT | CASRRTGLTEAFF | TRBV25-1 | once | TRBJ1-1 | TRBD1
TGTGCCAGTAGTTTCTTGAGCGTGGGACATGATAACACCGGGGAGCTGTTTTTT | CASSFLSVGHDNTGELFF | TRBV19 | - | TRBJ2-2 | -
TGTGCCAGCAGTTACGGAGTTGGGGGGACTGAAGCTTTCTTT | CASSYGVGGTEAFF | TRBV6-5 | few | TRBJ1-1 | -
TGTGCCAGCAGCGTCCCGGGACTAGCGGGGAACAATGAGCAGTTCTTC | CASSVPGLAGNNEQFF | TRBV9 | - | TRBJ2-1 | TRBD2
TGTGCCAGCAGCTTAGGAGCGGGGGGACCTTCCTACAATGAGCAGTTCTTC | CASSLGAGGPSYNEQFF | TRBV7-8 | - | TRBJ2-1 | TRBD2
TGTGCCAGTAGTATACCGGGACAGGGTTTCCACGAGCAGTACTTC | CASSIPGQGFHEQYF | TRBV19 | - | TRBJ2-7 | TRBD1
TGTGCCAGCAGTAGAGGTTATTCCTACAATGAGCAGTTCTTC | CASSRGYSYNEQFF | TRBV6-1 | - | TRBJ2-1 | -
TGTGCCAGCAGCTTATTTACATCAGGGACTGGAAACACCATATATTTT | CASSLFTSGTGNTIYF | TRBV7-9 | - | TRBJ1-3 | -
TGTGCCAGCTCACCACTTGGGGTAGCGGGTCCTGTCCGGGAGACCCAGTACTTC | CASSPLGVAGPVRETQYF | TRBV18 | - | TRBJ2-5 | TRBD2
TGCGCCAGCAGCTTGGTCGGGACTGGAAACACCATATATTTT | CASSLVGTGNTIYF | TRBV5-1 | - | TRBJ1-3 | -
TGTGCCAGCAGCCGTAGTTCCGGGACAGGGTTGAGCGAGCAGTACTTC | CASSRSSGTGLSEQYF | TRBV11-2 | - | TRBJ2-7 | TRBD1
TGCGCCAGCAGCCAGGGGAACCGGGACACAGATACGCAGTATTTT | CASSQGNRDTDTQYF | TRBV4-1 | - | TRBJ2-3 | -
TGTGCCAACACCCGGGGAGGTCCCTACAATGAGCAGTTCTTC | CANTRGGPYNEQFF | TRBV7-2 | - | TRBJ2-1 | -
TGTGCCTGGTCCAGGGACAGCGATGGCTACACCTTC | CAWSRDSDGYTF | TRBV30 | few | TRBJ1-2 | TRBD1
TGTGCCAGCAGTTTAGGAGGGAGCGGCAATCAGCCCCAGCATTTT | CASSLGGSGNQPQHF | TRBV27 | - | TRBJ1-5 | -
TGTGCCAGCAGTTACTCCCCGTCAGGCAACTATGGCTACACCTTC | CASSYSPSGNYGYTF | TRBV6-5 | - | TRBJ1-2 | -
TGTGCCAGCAGCTCTAGCCTCATAGCAACTAATGAAAAACTGTTTTTT | CASSSSLIATNEKLFF | TRBV7-9 | - | TRBJ1-4 | -
TGTGCCAGCCGTAACGAACGACAGGGGGCTGACTACACCTTC | CASRNERQGADYTF | TRBV6-6 | few | TRBJ1-2 | TRBD1
TGTGCCAGCAGCCCCCGGGGTGACTATGGCTACACCTTC | CASSPRGDYGYTF | TRBV5-5 | - | TRBJ1-2 | -
TGTGCCAGCAGCTTAACTGGGAACACCGGGGAGCTGTTTTTT | CASSLTGNTGELFF | TRBV7-6 | once | TRBJ2-2 | -
TGTGCCAGCAGCTGGGGGAGGAGTGAAGCTTTCTTT | CASSWGRSEAFF | TRBV5-6 | - | TRBJ1-1 | -
TGCAGTGGGACGGACAGGCACGAGCAGTACTTC | CSGTDRHEQYF | TRBV20-1 | - | TRBJ2-7 | TRBD1
TGCGCCAGCAGCCAAGATAGTGTGGGCCAGCCCCAGCATTTT | CASSQDSVGQPQHF | TRBV4-1 | - | TRBJ1-5 | -
TGTGCCAGCAGCCTGGGACAGGGGGTAGGTAATTCACCCCTCCACTTT | CASSLGQGVGNSPLHF | TRBV7-9 | - | TRBJ1-6 | TRBD1
TGTGCCATCAATAAGTCAGGCAGGGCCTACGAGCAGTACTTC | CAINKSGRAYEQYF | TRBV10-3 | - | TRBJ2-7 | -
TGTGCCAGCAGTACGCCCGGACAGTACTATGGCTACACCTTC | CASSTPGQYYGYTF | TRBV6-6 | few | TRBJ1-2 | -